The following is a T cell receptor beta chain sequence with its context. The antigen remains undetermined. Sequencing ends 3 residues short of the CDR3 end; the germline J gene provides the rest. This sample was taken from a study of T cell clonality in common variable immunodeficiency. TCRdb keeps only in-frame clones here, not all; method: immunoSEQ multiplex PCR. The specimen has some 19,000 clones, none found just once. General observations from the study: Fewer TCRbeta clones were shared among CVID subjects than controls. Fewer deletions and N-nucleotide insertions were reportedly seen in common variable immunodeficiency TCR beta sequences.

Each donor provided roughly 4.5 to 8.5 ml of heparinized whole blood. This CDR3 has 14 amino acids. Germline-derived CDR1 and CDR2 are LNHDA and SQIVND (reference sequence). Germline trimming cut 5 bases from V and 4 bases from J; bases unmatched to any gene: 7. Sequences were obtained from peripheral blood mononuclear cells. The source is a human donor with common variable immunodeficiency. The chain joins TRBV19 to TRBJ2-5, with 7 bases matching TRBD1. The CDR3: CASSVWTGSETQYF. The covered CDR3 bases are TGTGCCAGTAGTGTCTGGACAGGTTCAGAGACC.